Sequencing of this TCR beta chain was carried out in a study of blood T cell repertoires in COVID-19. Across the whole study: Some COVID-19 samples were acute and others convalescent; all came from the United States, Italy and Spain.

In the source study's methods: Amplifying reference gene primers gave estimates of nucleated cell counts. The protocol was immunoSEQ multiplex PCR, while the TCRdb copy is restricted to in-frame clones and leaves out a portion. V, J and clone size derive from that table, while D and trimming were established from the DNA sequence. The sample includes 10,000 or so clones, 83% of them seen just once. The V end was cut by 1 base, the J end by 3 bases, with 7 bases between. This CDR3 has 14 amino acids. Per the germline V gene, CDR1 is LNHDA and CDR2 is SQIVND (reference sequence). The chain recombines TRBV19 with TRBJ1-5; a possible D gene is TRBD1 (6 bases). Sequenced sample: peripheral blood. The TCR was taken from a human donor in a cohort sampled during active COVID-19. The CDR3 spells CASSIGTVNQPQHF. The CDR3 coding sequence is TGTGCCAGTAGTATAGGGACAGTCAATCAGCCCCAGCATTTT.